This TCR beta chain is from a study of shared clonotypes between healthy human individuals. Positive CCR7 selection of CD45RO-negative cells yielded the naive CD8 cells, and terminally differentiated effector memory CD45RA+ cells were excluded. Data came from immunoSEQ multiplex PCR; TCRdb stores just in-frame clones and leaves some out. Counted here are 450,000 to 700,000 clones, 95% occurring once; the ten biggest clones make up 0.085% to 0.11%. Looked up from germline, CDR1 is MDHEN and CDR2 is SYDVKM. This CDR3 has 16 residues. V shed 5 bases, J shed 2 bases, and the junction held 4 bases outside the gene matches.

This clonotype was obtained from a young woman in good health. The sequenced sample was naive CD8+ T cells sorted from blood. J is TRBJ1-3 and V is TRBV28; 12 bases match TRBD1. The CDR3 nucleotides read TGTGCCAGCAGTCTAGGGACAGGGGGCCCTGGAAACACCATATATTTT. This encodes CASSLGTGGPGNTIYF.